Listed here are 30 T cell receptor beta chains from one sample, sequenced in a study of T cells expressing NK-cell markers. From its re-call of the 5' RACE reads, TCRdb lists each CDR3 protein once, without DNA. This sample's table reports roughly 160,000 distinct CDR3 sequences. The sequencing sample was made of blood T cells: a sorted CD56 or NKG2C T cell subset, CD4+ or CD8+ T cells, or bulk PBMC T cells (not recorded which). These receptor sequences come from a man aged 18-69 years in good health.

The chain uses TRBV3-1 and TRBJ2-1; the TCRdb D gene call, TRBD2, has no DNA to confirm it. Looked up from germline, CDR1 is LGHDT and CDR2 is YNNKEL (reference sequence). The CDR3 runs 15 residues. The chain's CDR3 is CASSQLAGQNNEQFF.

The chain couples TRBV7-9 to TRBJ1-1; without DNA, the TCRdb call of TRBD1 cannot be checked. The CDR3 is 16 residues long. Germline values: CDR1 SEHNR, CDR2 FQNEAQ (reference sequence). The CDR3 region is CASSLDSFRGSGEAFF.

This chain links TRBV7-9 with TRBJ2-7. This CDR3 comprises 15 residues. Per the germline V gene, CDR1 is SEHNR and CDR2 is FQNEAQ (reference sequence). CDR3 protein: CASSLSNLGIYEQYF. Variable domain in full (rest from reference TRBV7-9 and TRBJ2-7): DTGVSQNPRHKITKRGQNVTFRCDPISEHNRLYWYRQTLGQGPEFLTYFQNEAQLEKSRLLSDRFSAERPKGSFSTLEIQRTEQGDSAMYLCASSLSNLGIYEQYFGPGTRLTVT.

The V and J genes are TRBV7-9 and TRBJ1-6; TCRdb lists TRBD1, though no DNA is available to test this call. The CDR3 is 14 residues long. Per germline, CDR1 SEHNR and CDR2 FQNEAQ (reference sequence). CDR3 sequence: CASSLGQTNSPLHF.

The V and J genes are TRBV29-1 and TRBJ1-5. In germline, CDR1 is SQVTM, CDR2 ANQGSEA. The CDR3 is made up of 11 amino acids. The CDR3 sequence: CSVETGKAQHF. Full variable domain (missing parts from reference TRBV29-1 and TRBJ1-5): SAVISQKPSRDICQRGTSLTIQCQVDSQVTMMFWYRQQPGQSLTLIATANQGSEATYESGFVIDKFPISRPNLTFSTLTVSNMSPEDSSIYLCSVETGKAQHFGDGTRLSIL.

This rearrangement joins TRBV20-1 to TRBJ2-3; the TCRdb D gene call, TRBD1, has no DNA to confirm it. Germline CDR1 is DFQATT and CDR2 is SNEGSKA (reference sequence). The CDR3 runs 15 residues. The CDR3 sequence is CSARNRDADTDTQYF.

V usage is TRBV5-6 and J usage is TRBJ2-5; TCRdb names TRBD2, which stays unverified in the absence of DNA. CDR1 SGHDT and CDR2 YYEEEE come from the germline V gene. The CDR3 runs 16 residues. The CDR3 spells CASSTSLAGGRETQYF.

V is TRBV11-1 and J is TRBJ1-5; the TCRdb call, TRBD1, lacks DNA for checking. The CDR3 covers 18 residues. Per germline, CDR1 SGHAT and CDR2 FQDESV (reference sequence). CDR3: CASRSPPGQGRSNQPQHF.

The V gene is TRBV28, the J gene TRBJ2-3; the D call from TCRdb, TRBD2, cannot be confirmed without DNA. Looked up from germline, CDR1 is MDHEN and CDR2 is SYDVKM. The CDR3 runs to 15 residues. CDR3 sequence reads: CASSPLAGPTDTQYF.

J is TRBJ2-4 and V is TRBV2; without DNA, the TCRdb call of TRBD1 cannot be checked. The CDR3 contains 15 residues. The germline CDR1 and CDR2 sequences are SNHLY and FYNNEI. The CDR3 here is CASSVGTGITNIQYF.

The chain combines TRBV10-3 with TRBJ1-3. The germline gives CDR1 ENHRY, CDR2 SYGVKD. The CDR3 spans 15 residues. The CDR3 loop reads CAIRKTETTGNTIYF.

This rearrangement joins TRBV7-2 to TRBJ1-5; TCRdb calls TRBD1, which cannot be checked without DNA. CDR3 length equals 15 residues. CDR1 is SGHTA and CDR2 is FQGNSA in the germline V gene. CDR3 protein: CASPPEVDGNQPQHF.

This sequence joins TRBV15 and TRBJ2-5. The germline V gene encodes CDR1 LNHNV and CDR2 YYDKDF (reference sequence). This CDR3 comprises 13 residues. CDR3: CATSRDSSETQYF.

CDR3 amino acids: CASSSPYRGGTDTQYF. The rearrangement links TRBV27 to TRBJ2-3; TCRdb proposes TRBD1, but this gene call is untestable without DNA. The CDR3 covers 16 residues. In germline, CDR1 is MNHEY, CDR2 SMNVEV (reference sequence).

The rearrangement uses TRBV13 and TRBJ2-1; TCRdb gives TRBD1 as the D gene, but with no DNA this cannot be confirmed. The germline V gene has CDR1 PRHDT and CDR2 FYEKMQ (reference sequence). The CDR3 length is 15 residues. Here the CDR3 reads CASSNGGATYNEQFF. Complete variable domain (other parts from reference TRBV13 and TRBJ2-1): AAGVIQSPRHLIKEKRETATLKCYPIPRHDTVYWYQQGPGQDPQFLISFYEKMQSDKGSIPDRFSAQQFSDYHSELNMSSLELGDSALYFCASSNGGATYNEQFFGPGTRLTVL.

This sequence joins TRBV2 and TRBJ2-3; the D call from TCRdb, TRBD2, cannot be confirmed without DNA. Germline V gene sequence: CDR1 SNHLY, CDR2 FYNNEI. This CDR3 contains 15 residues. The CDR3 region is CASSDGLAAWDTQYF.

This chain connects TRBV5-6 to TRBJ2-3. This CDR3 contains 13 residues. CDR1 and CDR2 (germline): SGHDT, YYEEEE. The CDR3 here is CASSSSYTDTQYF. Full variable domain (remainder filled in from reference TRBV5-6 and TRBJ2-3): DAGVTQSPTHLIKTRGQQVTLRCSPKSGHDTVSWYQQALGQGPQFIFQYYEEEERQRGNFPDRFSGHQFPNYSSELNVNALLLGDSALYLCASSSSYTDTQYFGPGTRLTVL.

V usage is TRBV6-5 and J usage is TRBJ2-3. The CDR3 is made up of 14 amino acids. Germline V gene data show CDR1 as MNHEY and CDR2 as SVGAGI. The CDR3 protein is CASSFWRDEDTQYF.

The rearrangement joins TRBV5-4 to TRBJ1-1; the TCRdb call, TRBD1, lacks DNA for checking. This CDR3 has 13 residues. CDR1 is SGHNT, CDR2 YYREEE, per germline (reference sequence). The CDR3 spells CASSTGRGIEAFF.

The rearrangement links TRBV13 to TRBJ2-7; absent DNA, TCRdb's TRBD1 call cannot be checked. This CDR3 is 13 amino acids long. Germline loops: CDR1 PRHDT, CDR2 FYEKMQ (reference sequence). The CDR3 sequence is CASSYTTGFEQYF.

This rearrangement joins TRBV5-4 to TRBJ2-3; with no DNA, the TCRdb D assignment of TRBD2 cannot be verified. This CDR3 has 17 amino acids. CDR1 and CDR2 from the germline V gene are SGHNT and YYREEE (reference sequence). The CDR3: CASRPIEEGTSTDTQYF.

The gene calls are TRBV7-8 and TRBJ2-1. The CDR3 is 12 amino acids. Germline CDR1 SGHVS, CDR2 FQNEAQ. CDR3 region: CASSLVHNEQFF.

This chain uses TRBV7-8 with TRBJ2-7; the TCRdb call, TRBD2, lacks DNA for checking. Germline V gene lookup returns CDR1 SGHVS and CDR2 FQNEAQ. CDR3 length: 15 amino acids. The CDR3 region is CASSGTGTSSYEQYF.

This rearrangement joins TRBV10-3 to TRBJ2-4. Germline lookup yields CDR1 ENHRY and CDR2 SYGVKD. The CDR3 length is 16 residues. The CDR3 protein is CAISESMDGPKNIQYF.

The chain links TRBV7-7 to TRBJ2-2. Germline V CDR1 and CDR2: SSHAT, FNYEAQ (reference sequence). There are 13 residues in the CDR3. The CDR3 is CASSLVRAGELFF.

The V gene is TRBV14, the J gene TRBJ2-7. There are 14 residues in the CDR3. Germline CDR1 SGHDN, CDR2 FVKESK. CDR3 in amino acids: CASSLRLVNGEQYF. The variable domain in full, with the rest retrieved from reference TRBV14 and TRBJ2-7, is EAGVTQFPSHSVIEKGQTVTLRCDPISGHDNLYWYRRVMGKEIKFLLHFVKESKQDESGMPNNRFLAERTGGTYSTLKVQPAELEDSGVYFCASSLRLVNGEQYFGPGTRLTVT.

This chain uses TRBV6-1 with TRBJ2-1; the TCRdb call, TRBD1, lacks DNA for checking. The CDR3 covers 14 residues. Germline CDR1 is MNHNS and CDR2 is SASEGT. The CDR3 sequence is CASEKVRGSNEQFF.

This chain links TRBV5-1 with TRBJ2-2; TCRdb selects TRBD1, and the lack of DNA leaves this call unchecked. CDR3 length: 15 amino acids. Germline V CDR1 and CDR2: SGHRS, YFSETQ. CDR3 sequence: CASSPGVGRAGELFF.

This chain uses TRBV27 with TRBJ2-5; TCRdb indicates TRBD1, and absent DNA this call remains unverified. The CDR3 sequence is 16 residues long. Germline V gene data show CDR1 as MNHEY and CDR2 as SMNVEV (reference sequence). The CDR3 loop is CASSIGGGGLQETQYF.

The CDR3 sequence is CASSPSFYSTNYGYTF. This sequence joins TRBV18 and TRBJ1-2. Looked up from germline, CDR1 is KGHSH and CDR2 is LQKENI. The CDR3 totals 16 residues.